The rows below give T cell receptor beta chains drawn from one sample of a study of blood T cell repertoires in COVID-19. Sequenced by immunoSEQ multiplex PCR; TCRdb stores in-frame clones only, minus some. Of 130,000 or so clones detected, about 86% appear once; the ten largest clones hold about 1.6%. Sequencing used peripheral blood. The receptors stem from a woman in her sixties with acute or convalescent COVID-19. CDR3s include the opening cysteine and the closing phenylalanine or tryptophan.

>TRBV19|TRBJ2-5
CASSIGASGPETQYF
>TRBV4-2|TRBJ2-6
CASSQERTGSGANVLTF
>TRBV10-3|TRBJ2-7
CAISPAGTYEQYF
>TRBV5-1|TRBJ2-2
CASSLDGQGNTGELFF
>TRBV6-2/TRBV6-3|TRBJ1-5
CASSIGGGFQPQHF
>TRBV27|TRBJ1-6
CASSLTFAGDSPLHF
>TRBV30|TRBJ1-6
CAWSDQGSQHSPLHF
>TRBV11-2|TRBJ1-6
CASSLGGGRASYNSPLHF
>TRBV9|TRBJ1-4
CASSEQGWGEKLFF
>TRBV13|TRBJ2-3
CASSFTTGRDTQYF
>TRBV19|TRBJ1-1
CASSLTDRAAFF
>TRBV4-1|TRBJ2-5
CASSQTSGGSRETQYF
>TRBV5-4|TRBJ2-3
CASSLLLAGNTDTQYF
>TRBV5-1|TRBJ1-2
CASSLVGGDSHYGYTF
>TRBV3-1/TRBV3-2|TRBJ2-1
CASSQDRMAGGPNEQFF
>TRBV2|TRBJ1-6
CARAGQGNSPLHF
>TRBV30|TRBJ2-3
CASGGAGDTQYF
>TRBV18|TRBJ1-1
CASSPDRSTEAFF
>TRBV2|TRBJ1-6
CASSSRRGEGSPLHF
>TRBV30|TRBJ2-5
CAWTSGGGFQETQYF
>TRBV4-3|TRBJ2-1
CASSQGLGLAGTNEQFF
>TRBV7-9|TRBJ2-1
CASSLARSGGNEQFF
>TRBV30|TRBJ2-3
CAWSQTGIADTQYF
>TRBV28|TRBJ1-5
CASSSVNSNQPQHF
>TRBV9|TRBJ2-1
CASSVRGGYNEQFF
>TRBV29-1|TRBJ1-1
CSGGGLHQNTEAFF
>TRBV5-1|TRBJ1-4
CASSPGDLNEKLFF
>TRBV7-2|TRBJ2-3
CASSRVEADTQYF
>TRBV6-1|TRBJ1-5
CASSDRARNQPQHF
>TRBV20-1|TRBJ1-1
CSARLVAEAFF
>TRBV6-6|TRBJ2-2
CASSPLGQASYTGELFF
>TRBV18|TRBJ2-3
CASSSGLAGRVSYTQYF
>TRBV19|TRBJ1-2
CASGVNGVEWGGGYTF
>TRBV12-3/TRBV12-4|TRBJ1-1
CASSPQGSEAFF
>TRBV9|TRBJ1-6
CASSVGQGLNSPLHF
>TRBV5-1|TRBJ1-2
CASSLGLQGPYGYTF
>TRBV28|TRBJ2-4
CASTPPGQARDQYF
>TRBV4-3|TRBJ2-2
CASRPRHPTGGVSRSGELFF
>TRBV27|TRBJ1-5
CASSLQGMGQPQHF
>TRBV10-3|TRBJ2-2
CAISSVIAGGVTGELFF
>TRBV2|TRBJ1-4
CASIGQGTEKLFF